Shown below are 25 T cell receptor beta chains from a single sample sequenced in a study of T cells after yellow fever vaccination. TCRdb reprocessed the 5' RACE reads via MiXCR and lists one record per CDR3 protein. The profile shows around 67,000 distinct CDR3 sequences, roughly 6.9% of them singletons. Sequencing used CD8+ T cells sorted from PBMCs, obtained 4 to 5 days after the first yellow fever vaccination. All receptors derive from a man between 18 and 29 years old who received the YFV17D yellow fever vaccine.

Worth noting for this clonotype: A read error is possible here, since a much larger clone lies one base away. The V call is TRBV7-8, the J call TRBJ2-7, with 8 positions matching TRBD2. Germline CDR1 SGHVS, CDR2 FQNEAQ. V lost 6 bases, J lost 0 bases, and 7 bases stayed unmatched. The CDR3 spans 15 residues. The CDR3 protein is CASRPLAGSSYEQYF. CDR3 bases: TGTGCCAGCAGGCCCTTAGCGGGGAGCTCCTACGAGCAGTACTTC.

CDR3 sequence reads: CASSLVMGAGTEAFF. CDR3 in DNA: TGTGCCAGCAGCTTAGTGATGGGGGCAGGCACTGAAGCTTTCTTT. The J gene is TRBJ1-1, the V gene TRBV7-9; D may be TRBD1 (6 bases). V was shortened by 1 base and J by 4 bases, with 13 bases between the two germline ends. The CDR3 is 15 residues long. Germline V gene data show CDR1 as SEHNR and CDR2 as FQNEAQ (reference sequence).

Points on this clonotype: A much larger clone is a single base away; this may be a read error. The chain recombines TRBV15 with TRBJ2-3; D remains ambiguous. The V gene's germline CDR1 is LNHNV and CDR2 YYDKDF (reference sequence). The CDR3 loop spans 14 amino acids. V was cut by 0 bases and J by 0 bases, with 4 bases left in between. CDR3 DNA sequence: TGTGCCACCAGCAGAGAAGATAGCACAGATACGCAGTATTTT. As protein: CATSREDSTDTQYF.

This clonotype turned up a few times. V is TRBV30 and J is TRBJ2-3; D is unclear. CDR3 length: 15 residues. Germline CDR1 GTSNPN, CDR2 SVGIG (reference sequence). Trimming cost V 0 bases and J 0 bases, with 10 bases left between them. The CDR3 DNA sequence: TGTGCCTGGAGTGTAGGTCCCACTAGCACAGATACGCAGTATTTT. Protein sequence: CAWSVGPTSTDTQYF.

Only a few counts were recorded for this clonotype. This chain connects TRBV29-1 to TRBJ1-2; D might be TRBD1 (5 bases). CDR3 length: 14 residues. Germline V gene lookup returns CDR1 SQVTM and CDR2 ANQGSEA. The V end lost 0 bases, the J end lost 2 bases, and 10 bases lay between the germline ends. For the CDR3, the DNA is TGCAGCGTTGAAGATCTATCAGGGAACTATGGCTACACCTTC. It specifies CSVEDLSGNYGYTF. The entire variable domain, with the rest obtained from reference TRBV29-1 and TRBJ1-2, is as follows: SAVISQKPSRDICQRGTSLTIQCQVDSQVTMMFWYRQQPGQSLTLIATANQGSEATYESGFVIDKFPISRPNLTFSTLTVSNMSPEDSSIYLCSVEDLSGNYGYTFGSGTRLTVV.

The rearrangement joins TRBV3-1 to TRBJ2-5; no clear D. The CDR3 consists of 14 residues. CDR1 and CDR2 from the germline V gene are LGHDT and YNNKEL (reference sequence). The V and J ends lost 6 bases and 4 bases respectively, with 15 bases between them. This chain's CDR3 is CASSPPLDRETQYF. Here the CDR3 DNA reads TGTGCCAGCAGTCCTCCTCTAGATCGAGAGACCCAGTACTTC.

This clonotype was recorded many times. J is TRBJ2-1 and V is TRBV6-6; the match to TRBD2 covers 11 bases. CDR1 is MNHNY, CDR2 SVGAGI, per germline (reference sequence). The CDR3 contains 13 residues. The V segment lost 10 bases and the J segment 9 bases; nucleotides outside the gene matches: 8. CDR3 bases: TGTGCCATCAATAGCGGGGGGGTGAGTGAGCAGTTCTTC. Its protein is CAINSGGVSEQFF.

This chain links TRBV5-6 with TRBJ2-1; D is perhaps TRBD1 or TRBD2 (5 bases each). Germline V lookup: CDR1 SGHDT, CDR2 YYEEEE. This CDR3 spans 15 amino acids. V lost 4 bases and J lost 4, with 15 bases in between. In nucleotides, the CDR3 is TGTGCCAGCAGCCCCGCTTGGGGCGGGTACAATGAGCAGTTCTTC. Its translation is CASSPAWGGYNEQFF.

The CDR3 DNA reads as TGTGCCAGCAGCTTCCCCAAAATTACACCATTCTACGAGCAGTACTTC. Amino acid sequence: CASSFPKITPFYEQYF. The gene calls are TRBV7-2 and TRBJ2-7; D not resolved. Germline loops: CDR1 SGHTA, CDR2 FQGNSA. The CDR3 extends over 16 amino acids. V was pared by 3 bases and J by 3 bases, with 18 bases between. The full variable domain, with the rest looked up from reference TRBV7-2 and TRBJ2-7, is GAGVSQSPSNKVTEKGKDVELRCDPISGHTALYWYRQSLGQGLEFLIYFQGNSAPDKSGLPSDRFSAERTGGSVSTLTIQRTQQEDSAVYLCASSFPKITPFYEQYFGPGTRLTVT.

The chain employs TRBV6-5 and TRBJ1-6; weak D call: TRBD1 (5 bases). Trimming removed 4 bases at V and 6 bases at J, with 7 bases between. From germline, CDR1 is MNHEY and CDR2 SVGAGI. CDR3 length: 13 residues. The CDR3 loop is CASSLGVNSPLHF. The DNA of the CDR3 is TGTGCCAGCAGTTTAGGGGTTAATTCACCCCTCCACTTT.

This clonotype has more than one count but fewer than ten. CDR3 sequence: CSAVGMNTGELFF. CDR3 sequence (DNA): TGCAGTGCTGTAGGCATGAACACCGGGGAGCTGTTTTTT. The chain combines TRBV20-1 with TRBJ2-2; D gene uncertain. V was trimmed by 5 bases and J by 1 base, leaving 8 bases between them. This CDR3 has 13 amino acids. CDR1 is DFQATT and CDR2 is SNEGSKA in the germline V gene (reference sequence).

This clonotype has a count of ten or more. CDR3 sequence (DNA): TGCAGCGTTGACGGGGACAGCTCTGGAAACACCATATATTTT. Protein product: CSVDGDSSGNTIYF. J is TRBJ1-3 and V is TRBV29-1; TRBD1 agrees at 7 bases. This CDR3 is built from 14 residues. Germline values: CDR1 SQVTM, CDR2 ANQGSEA. V was clipped by 3 bases and J by 0 bases; unmatched bases: 2.

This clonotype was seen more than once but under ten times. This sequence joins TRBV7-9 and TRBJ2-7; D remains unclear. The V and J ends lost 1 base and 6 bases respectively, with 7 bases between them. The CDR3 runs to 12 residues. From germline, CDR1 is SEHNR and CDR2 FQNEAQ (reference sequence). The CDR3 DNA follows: TGTGCCAGCAGCTTAGTTGGGGTCGAGCAGTACGTC. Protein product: CASSLVGVEQYV.

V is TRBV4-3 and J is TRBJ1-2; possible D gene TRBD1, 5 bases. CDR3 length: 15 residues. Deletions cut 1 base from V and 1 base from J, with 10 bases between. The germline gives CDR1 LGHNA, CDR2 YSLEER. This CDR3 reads CASSQGRDSNYGYTF. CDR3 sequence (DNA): TGCGCCAGCAGCCAAGGTCGAGACAGTAACTATGGCTACACCTTC.

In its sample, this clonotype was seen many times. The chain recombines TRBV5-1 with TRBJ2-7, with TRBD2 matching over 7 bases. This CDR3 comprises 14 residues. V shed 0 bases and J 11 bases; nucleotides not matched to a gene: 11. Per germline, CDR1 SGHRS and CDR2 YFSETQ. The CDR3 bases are TGCGCCAGCAGCTTGGCCCGTACTAGCGAAGGAGAGTACTTC. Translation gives CASSLARTSEGEYF.

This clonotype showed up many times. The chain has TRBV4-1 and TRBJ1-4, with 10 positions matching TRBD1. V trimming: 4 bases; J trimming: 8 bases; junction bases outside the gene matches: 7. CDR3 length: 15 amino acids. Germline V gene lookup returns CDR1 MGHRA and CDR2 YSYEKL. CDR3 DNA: TGCGCCAGCAGCCGAACCCGGGACAGGGGAGAAAAACTGTTTTTT. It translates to CASSRTRDRGEKLFF.

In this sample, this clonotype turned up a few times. CDR3 amino acids: CASAGTPSQSGANVLTF. The CDR3 region has the DNA TGCGCCAGCGCCGGGACACCGTCTCAATCTGGGGCCAACGTCCTGACTTTC. The chain links TRBV5-1 to TRBJ2-6; D perhaps matches TRBD1 (6 bases). The CDR3 totals 17 residues. V was clipped by 7 bases and J by 1 base, with 18 bases between them. CDR1 and CDR2 (germline): SGHRS, YFSETQ.

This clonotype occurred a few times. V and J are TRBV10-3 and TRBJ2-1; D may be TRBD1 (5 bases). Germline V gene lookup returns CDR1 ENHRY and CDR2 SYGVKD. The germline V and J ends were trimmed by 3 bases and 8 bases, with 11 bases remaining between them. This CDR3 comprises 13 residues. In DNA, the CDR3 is TGTGCCATCAGTGACCCCAGGGATGATGAGCAGTTCTTC. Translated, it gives CAISDPRDDEQFF.

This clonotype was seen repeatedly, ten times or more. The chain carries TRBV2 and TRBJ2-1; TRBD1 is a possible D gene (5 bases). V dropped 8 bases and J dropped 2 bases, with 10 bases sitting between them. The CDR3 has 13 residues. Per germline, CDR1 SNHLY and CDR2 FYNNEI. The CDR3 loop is CASWQGTYNEQFF. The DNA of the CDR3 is TGTGCCAGCTGGCAGGGTACCTACAATGAGCAGTTCTTC.

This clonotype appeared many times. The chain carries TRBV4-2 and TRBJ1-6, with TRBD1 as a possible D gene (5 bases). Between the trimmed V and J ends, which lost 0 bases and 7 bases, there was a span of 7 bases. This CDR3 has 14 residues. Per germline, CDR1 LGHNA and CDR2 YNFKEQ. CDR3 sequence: CASSQEGANSPLHF. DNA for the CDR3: TGTGCCAGCAGCCAAGAAGGGGCGAATTCACCCCTCCACTTT.

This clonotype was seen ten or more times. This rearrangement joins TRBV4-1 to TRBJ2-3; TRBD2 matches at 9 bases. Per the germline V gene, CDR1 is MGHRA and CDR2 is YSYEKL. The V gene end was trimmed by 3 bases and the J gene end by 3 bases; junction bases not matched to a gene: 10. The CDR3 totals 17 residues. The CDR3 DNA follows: TGCGCCAGCAGCCATGGCCCGCGGGGGGGACGGACAGATACGCAGTATTTT. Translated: CASSHGPRGGRTDTQYF.

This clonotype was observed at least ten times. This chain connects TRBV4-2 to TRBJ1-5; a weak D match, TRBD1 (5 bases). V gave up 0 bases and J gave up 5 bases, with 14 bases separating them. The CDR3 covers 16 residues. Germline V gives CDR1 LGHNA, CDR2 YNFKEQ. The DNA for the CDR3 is TGTGCCAGCAGCCAAGATCACCGGACACTATATCAGCCCCAGCATTTT. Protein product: CASSQDHRTLYQPQHF.

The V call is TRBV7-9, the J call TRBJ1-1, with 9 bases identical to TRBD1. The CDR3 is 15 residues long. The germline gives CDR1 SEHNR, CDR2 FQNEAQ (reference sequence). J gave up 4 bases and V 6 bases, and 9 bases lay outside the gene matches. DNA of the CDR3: TGTGCCAGCAGGGAGACCGGGACAGGGTCCACTGAAGCTTTCTTT. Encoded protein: CASRETGTGSTEAFF.

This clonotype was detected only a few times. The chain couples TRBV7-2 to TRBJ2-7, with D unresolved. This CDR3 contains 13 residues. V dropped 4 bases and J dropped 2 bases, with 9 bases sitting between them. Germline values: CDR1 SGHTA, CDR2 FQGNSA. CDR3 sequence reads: CASSSPLPYEQYF. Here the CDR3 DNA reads TGTGCCAGCAGCTCGCCCCTTCCCTACGAGCAGTACTTC.

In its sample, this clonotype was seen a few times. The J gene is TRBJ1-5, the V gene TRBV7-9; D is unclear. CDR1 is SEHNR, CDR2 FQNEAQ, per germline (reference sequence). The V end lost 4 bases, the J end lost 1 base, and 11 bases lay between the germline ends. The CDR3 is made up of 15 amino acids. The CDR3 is CASSSDGVSNQPQHF. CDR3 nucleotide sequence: TGTGCCAGCAGCTCGGACGGTGTCAGCAATCAGCCCCAGCATTTT.